The entry below gives a single T cell receptor (beta chain) sequence along with its context. The data derive from a study of blood T cell repertoires in COVID-19. Across the study: Specimens from acute and convalescent COVID-19 originated in the United States, Italy and Spain. In each case, the material was cDNA or gDNA derived from T cells, B-cell-depleted T cells, or PBMCs.

Seattle participants joined during active infection and were tracked over time. Assay: immunoSEQ multiplex PCR; the TCRdb copy retains only in-frame clones and omits some. This sample has under 300,000 clones; 90% occur once, and the top ten carry around 1.9%. What was sequenced was peripheral blood. The receptor's source is a woman aged 55-75 years with COVID-19, enrolled during active disease.

As DNA, the CDR3 is TGTGCCAGCAGCTTAACAGGGAGGAGTGATGGCTACACCTTC. This translates into CASSLTGRSDGYTF. The gene calls are TRBV7-3 and TRBJ1-2; no clear D gene. CDR1 and CDR2 from the germline V gene are SGHTA and FQGTGA. V was trimmed by 0 bases and J by 6 bases, leaving 11 bases between them. The CDR3 is 14 amino acids.